The 7 T cell receptor beta chains given below trace back to one sample, sequenced in a study of human T cells and chemical hapten exposure. Time point reported: patch test 3, about 24 weeks after DPC sensitization. Treatment: therapeutic diphenylcyclopropenone sensitization with weekly scalp DPC. TCRdb re-called the RACE reads with MiXCR, one entry per CDR3 protein. The profile covers over 70,000 distinct CDR3 sequences, with approximately 10% appearing a single time and approximately 1.1% taken by the ten largest. This sample comprised whole blood, obtained in connection with sensitization to the hapten diphenylcyclopropenone (DPC). All receptors come from a woman aged 25 to 39 with alopecia areata. Some clones in this sample may be carry-over from other donors' samples.

This clonotype is a singleton in its sample. The chain is built from TRBV21-1 and TRBJ2-7; the tabulated D call, TRBD1, remains unverified against the DNA. TRBV21-1 is deemed a pseudogene. The CDR3 is 18 residues long. DNA for the CDR3: TGTGCCAGCAGCAATAGGCCTCCCCGGGAATCCTCCTCCTACGAGCAGTACGTC. This encodes CASSNRPPRESSSYEQYV.

This clonotype appeared many times. DNA for the CDR3: TGCAGCGCCGGGGACAGTAACTATGGCTACACCTTC. This translates into CSAGDSNYGYTF. V is TRBV29-1 and J is TRBJ1-2; 7 nucleotides match TRBD1. The CDR3 contains 12 residues. Germline CDR1 and CDR2: SQVTM and ANQGSEA. With V trimmed by 7 bases and J by 1 base, 3 bases remained unmatched.

This clonotype was counted at least ten times. This chain links TRBV6-2 or TRBV6-3 with TRBJ2-3, with D perhaps given as TRBD1 or TRBD2 (5 bases each). The CDR3 contains 15 residues. V gave up 4 bases and J gave up 1 base, with 12 bases separating them. Germline lookup yields CDR1 MNHEY and CDR2 SVGEGT. The CDR3 coding sequence is TGTGCCAGCAGTTCCGGGGCAGACGGCACAGATACGCAGTATTTT. It codes for CASSSGADGTDTQYF.

This chain links TRBV19 with TRBJ1-5; tentative D call: TRBD1 (5 bases). Germline values: CDR1 LNHDA, CDR2 SQIVND (reference sequence). Trimming pared 7 bases from V and 2 bases from J, leaving 9 bases between. This CDR3 is built from 13 residues. The CDR3 DNA reads as TGTGCCAGTAAGATACAGGGCAATCAGCCCCAGCATTTT. Protein: CASKIQGNQPQHF.

This clonotype was seen repeatedly, ten times or more. This chain links TRBV11-2 with TRBJ1-1; D uncertain. Looked up from germline, CDR1 is SGHAT and CDR2 is FQNNGV. Trimming stripped 1 base from V and 6 bases from J, with 9 bases between. CDR3 length: 13 residues. The CDR3 loop reads CASSLAPGPEAFF. The CDR3 DNA follows: TGTGCCAGCAGCTTAGCCCCAGGACCTGAAGCTTTCTTT.

J is TRBJ2-1 and V is TRBV20-1, with 12 bases aligning to TRBD2. There are 15 residues in the CDR3. Germline V CDR1 and CDR2: DFQATT, SNEGSKA (reference sequence). J lost 9 bases, V lost 6 bases, and 12 bases had no gene match. In DNA, the CDR3 is TGCAGTGCCACCATTCTAGCGGGGGGGCCGAGTGAGCAGTTCTTC. It is translated as CSATILAGGPSEQFF.

This clonotype was observed at least ten times. The chain couples TRBV7-8 to TRBJ2-3; TRBD2 matches 7 bases. There are 15 residues in the CDR3. The V segment lost 4 bases and the J segment 2 bases; nucleotides outside the gene matches: 6. Germline CDR1 is SGHVS and CDR2 is FQNEAQ. The DNA for the CDR3 is TGTGCCAGCAGCTCAACTAGCGTTAACACAGATACGCAGTATTTT. It codes for CASSSTSVNTDTQYF.